This note documents a single T cell receptor beta chain sequence. Antigen unknown. The method was immunoSEQ multiplex PCR; TCRdb's version includes in-frame clones alone and lacks a portion of them. The sample records more than 2 million clones, approximately 94% being singletons. Naive CD8 cells comprised CD45RO-negative, CCR7-positively selected cells, excluding terminally differentiated effector memory CD45RA+ cells. The sample is drawn from a study of shared clonotypes between healthy human individuals. CDR1 is ENHRY and CDR2 is SYGVKD in the germline V gene. The CDR3 has 14 amino acids. V dropped 8 bases and J dropped 2 bases, with 16 bases sitting between them. Study-level results: Naive subsets usually exceeded memory subsets in estimated richness.

This chain connects TRBV10-3 to TRBJ2-7; D may be TRBD1 or TRBD2 (5 bases each). Sequenced: naive CD8+ T cells sorted from blood. This receptor was identified in a man aged 18 to 29 in good health. The CDR3 loop reads CAISGAGQPYEQYF. The CDR3 DNA sequence: TGTGCCATCTCCGGGGCGGGTCAGCCCTACGAGCAGTACTTC.